The sequence of this T cell receptor (beta chain) was determined in a study of T cells in Graves' hyperthyroidism and ophthalmopathy. Findings and caveats of the study: Among thyroid clonotypes expanded above 0.001, most also appeared in blood. Ophthalmopathy, as predicted by the model, came a median around 7 months after the prediction.

Only a few counts were recorded for this clonotype. The antigen remains unidentified. Likely a read error: the CDR3 ends without its conserved phenylalanine or tryptophan. Pregnant or lactating patients were excluded, as were those with uncontrolled infection or other autoimmune disease. Each diagnosis drew on symptoms, thyroxine, TRAb, thyroid ultrasound and orbital computed tomography findings. With V trimmed by 4 bases and J by 2 bases, 3 bases remained unmatched. The CDR3 totals 14 residues. Per the germline V gene, CDR1 is SNHLY and CDR2 is FYNNEI. Using RNA transcripts as the source, TCR beta CDR3 regions were amplified. A set of HTBI primers served as the primers for a first-round RT-PCR of the TCR CDR3. TCRdb processed the multiplex PCR reads anew with MiXCR; each CDR3 protein has one entry. The data show some 700,000 distinct CDR3 sequences, with 17% seen just once and roughly a sixth held by the top ten.

Sequences were obtained from blood. This TCR was sampled from a man in his fifties with Graves' hyperthyroidism. The rearrangement uses TRBV2 and TRBJ2-7; 9 nucleotides align to TRBD2. The CDR3, as DNA: TGTGCCAGCAGTGTTAGCGGGGGCACCTACGAGCAGTACCTC. Amino acids: CASSVSGGTYEQYL.